Below are 22 T cell receptor beta chains sequenced from a single sample in a study of response to subunit inactivated influenza vaccine. From the RT-PCR reads, TCRdb called clonotypes with MiXCR, one entry per CDR3 protein. The data hold about 530,000 distinct CDR3 sequences, with 10% to 15% observed a single time. The specimen was PBMCs from blood, collected about 40 days after vaccination. These receptors all come from a man aged 45 to 65 who received an inactivated influenza vaccine.

This clonotype occurred a few times. The chain has TRBV10-3 and TRBJ1-1; weak D call: TRBD1 (5 bases). V was trimmed by 3 bases and J by 5 bases, leaving 10 bases between them. The germline V gene has CDR1 ENHRY and CDR2 SYGVKD. CDR3 length: 13 residues. CDR3 residues: CAISDGGGTEAFF. The DNA of the CDR3 is TGTGCCATCAGTGATGGCGGGGGAACTGAAGCTTTCTTT.

This clonotype was seen only a few times. V usage is TRBV7-2 and J usage is TRBJ1-2; D might be TRBD1 (5 bases). This CDR3 has 16 amino acids. V was trimmed by 2 bases and J by 4 bases, leaving 17 bases between them. CDR1 and CDR2 (germline): SGHTA, FQGNSA. The DNA for the CDR3 is TGTGCCAGCAGCTTAATAGTTGGGACCGCTGTCTATGGCTACACCTTC. The encoded protein is CASSLIVGTAVYGYTF.

This chain connects TRBV18 to TRBJ2-4, with D possibly being TRBD2 (5 bases). With 0 bases removed from V and 8 bases from J, the gap between germline ends came to 11 bases. The length of the CDR3 is 14 residues. Germline V lookup: CDR1 KGHSH, CDR2 LQKENI. The CDR3 is CASSPPGSRDIQYF. CDR3 in DNA: TGTGCCAGCTCACCACCTGGGTCGAGGGACATTCAGTACTTC. The whole variable domain, filled in from reference TRBV18 and TRBJ2-4, reads NAGVMQNPRHLVRRRGQEARLRCSPMKGHSHVYWYRQLPEEGLKFMVYLQKENIIDESGMPKERFSAEFPKEGPSILRIQQVVRGDSAAYFCASSPPGSRDIQYFGAGTRLSVL.

This clonotype was seen only a few times. The rearrangement joins TRBV6-1 to TRBJ1-2, with D possibly being TRBD1 (5 bases). Germline loops: CDR1 MNHNS, CDR2 SASEGT. CDR3 length: 13 residues. Trimming pared 6 bases from V and 4 bases from J, leaving 12 bases between. This CDR3 reads CASSPSDSYGYTF. CDR3 sequence (DNA): TGTGCCAGCAGCCCGTCCGACAGCTATGGCTACACCTTC.

This clonotype was seen a few times. The chain combines TRBV12-3 or TRBV12-4 with TRBJ2-3; maybe TRBD2 (5 bases). The CDR3 sequence is 12 residues long. V was clipped by 6 bases and J by 5 bases, with 9 bases between them. The CDR3, as DNA: TGTGCCAGCAGCAATGGAGGAGATACGCAGTATTTT. It translates to CASSNGGDTQYF.

This clonotype has only a few counts. The CDR3 loop is CASSEFRAANEKLFF. The DNA for the CDR3 is TGTGCCAGCAGTGAATTCAGGGCTGCTAATGAAAAACTGTTTTTT. The rearrangement links TRBV6-1 to TRBJ1-4; perhaps TRBD1 as D (5 bases). V was pared by 2 bases and J by 3 bases, with 10 bases between. This CDR3 comprises 15 residues. Germline CDR1 and CDR2: MNHNS and SASEGT.

The CDR3 DNA sequence: TGCAGTGCTCTTTTCGGGGGGGCGGACCAGCCCCAGCATTTT. This sequence encodes CSALFGGADQPQHF. This rearrangement joins TRBV20-1 to TRBJ1-5; D might be TRBD1 (6 bases). The germline V gene encodes CDR1 DFQATT and CDR2 SNEGSKA (reference sequence). The CDR3 is made up of 14 amino acids. The V gene lost 5 bases and the J gene lost 7 bases, with 18 bases spanning the gap.

This clonotype was observed a handful of times. The rearrangement uses TRBV4-3 and TRBJ1-2; D unresolved. The V end lost 0 bases, the J end lost 4 bases, and 12 bases lay between the germline ends. This CDR3 spans 15 amino acids. The germline V gene has CDR1 LGHNA and CDR2 YSLEER. CDR3 in DNA: TGCGCCAGCAGCCAAGAGAGGTCGGTTGGCTATGGCTACACCTTC. Its protein product is CASSQERSVGYGYTF.

This clonotype was counted only a few times. CDR3 region: CASSPAGTEAFF. In nucleotides, the CDR3 is TGCGCCAGCAGCCCGGCGGGGACTGAAGCTTTCTTT. The chain joins TRBV5-1 to TRBJ1-1, with unresolved D. V was cut by 4 bases and J by 5 bases, with 9 bases left in between. Germline lookup yields CDR1 SGHRS and CDR2 YFSETQ. The CDR3 extends over 12 amino acids.

This clonotype turned up a few times. This chain uses TRBV7-2 with TRBJ1-6; tentatively, D is TRBD1 (5 bases). Germline values: CDR1 SGHTA, CDR2 FQGNSA. The V gene lost 2 bases and the J gene lost 7 bases, with 12 bases spanning the gap. CDR3 length equals 15 residues. The CDR3 sequence is CASSLIRVGNSPLHF. The CDR3 DNA follows: TGTGCCAGCAGCTTAATCAGGGTCGGGAATTCACCCCTCCACTTT.

This clonotype has ten or more counts. This chain joins TRBV5-6 and TRBJ2-1; D may be TRBD2 (5 bases). There are 16 residues in the CDR3. The V gene's germline CDR1 is SGHDT and CDR2 YYEEEE. The V end lost 4 bases, the J end lost 7 bases, and 21 bases lay between the germline ends. The CDR3 here is CASSGIPDGVRNEQFF. Written as DNA, the CDR3 is TGTGCCAGCAGCGGGATACCCGACGGGGTGAGGAATGAGCAGTTCTTC. The full variable domain, its missing parts supplied by reference TRBV5-6 and TRBJ2-1, is DAGVTQSPTHLIKTRGQQVTLRCSPKSGHDTVSWYQQALGQGPQFIFQYYEEEERQRGNFPDRFSGHQFPNYSSELNVNALLLGDSALYLCASSGIPDGVRNEQFFGPGTRLTVL.

Only a few counts were recorded for this clonotype. The CDR3 nucleotides read TGTGCCAGCAGGCGCACCGGGACAGGGTATGAAAAACTGTTTTTT. This sequence encodes CASRRTGTGYEKLFF. V is TRBV28 and J is TRBJ1-4; TRBD1 agrees at 9 bases. CDR3 length: 15 residues. J gave up 6 bases and V 6 bases, and 8 bases lay outside the gene matches. Germline V lookup: CDR1 MDHEN, CDR2 SYDVKM. Looking up the rest from reference TRBV28 and TRBJ1-4 gives the full variable domain: DVKVTQSSRYLVKRTGEKVFLECVQDMDHENMFWYRQDPGLGLRLIYFSYDVKMKEKGDIPEGYSVSREKKERFSLILESASTNQTSMYLCASRRTGTGYEKLFFGSGTQLSVL.

This clonotype was observed at least ten times. The V and J genes are TRBV2 and TRBJ2-2, with D tentatively TRBD1 (7 bases). CDR1 SNHLY and CDR2 FYNNEI come from the germline V gene. CDR3 length: 14 amino acids. The V and J ends lost 10 bases and 4 bases respectively, with 16 bases between them. The CDR3 nucleotides read TGTGCCACCGGAGGGGGCTCTGGCACCGGGGAGCTGTTTTTT. Its translation is CATGGGSGTGELFF.

This clonotype has just a few counts. V is TRBV7-9 and J is TRBJ2-2; D perhaps matches TRBD1 (6 bases). Germline V CDR1 and CDR2: SEHNR, FQNEAQ (reference sequence). V gave up 0 bases and J gave up 4 bases, with 9 bases separating them. The CDR3 runs to 15 residues. This CDR3 reads CASSLAGHSTGELFF. CDR3 sequence (DNA): TGTGCCAGCAGCTTAGCGGGACACAGCACCGGGGAGCTGTTTTTT.

The sample holds many counts of this clonotype. CDR3 amino acids: CASSNGVAGGYTF. CDR3 nucleotide sequence: TGTGCCAGCAGTAACGGGGTGGCGGGAGGCTACACCTTC. The V and J genes are TRBV6-5 and TRBJ1-2, with unresolved D. V dropped 5 bases and J dropped 8 bases, with 15 bases sitting between them. CDR1 is MNHEY, CDR2 SVGAGI, per germline. The CDR3 has 13 residues.

There are a few counts of this clonotype. This sequence joins TRBV5-1 and TRBJ2-7, with a tentative D call TRBD1 (5 bases). Germline CDR1 is SGHRS and CDR2 is YFSETQ. Between the trimmed V and J ends, which lost 0 bases and 4 bases, there was a span of 11 bases. This CDR3 region has 14 residues. The CDR3 reads CASSLGVGEYEQYF. The CDR3, as DNA: TGCGCCAGCAGCTTGGGGGTAGGGGAATACGAGCAGTACTTC. The entire variable domain, with the rest obtained from reference TRBV5-1 and TRBJ2-7, is as follows: KAGVTQTPRYLIKTRGQQVTLSCSPISGHRSVSWYQQTPGQGLQFLFEYFSETQRNKGNFPGRFSGRQFSNSRSEMNVSTLELGDSALYLCASSLGVGEYEQYFGPGTRLTVT.

The rearrangement links TRBV18 to TRBJ2-1; no firm D call. The V gene lost 2 bases and the J gene lost 0 bases, with 5 bases spanning the gap. Germline lookup yields CDR1 KGHSH and CDR2 LQKENI. The CDR3 covers 14 residues. CDR3 sequence reads: CASSPLISYNEQFF. The CDR3 bases are TGTGCCAGCTCACCATTGATCTCCTACAATGAGCAGTTCTTC.

The rearrangement links TRBV12-3 or TRBV12-4 to TRBJ1-5; D remains ambiguous. The V end was cut by 6 bases, the J end by 4 bases, with 10 bases between. This CDR3 has 13 amino acids. The CDR3: CASSTTDNQPQHF. The CDR3 region has the DNA TGTGCCAGCAGCACCACAGATAATCAGCCCCAGCATTTT.

This clonotype was found a few times. CDR3 coding DNA: TGCAGCGTTGAAAGACGGGCATTCCCTGAAGCTTTCTTT. It yields the protein CSVERRAFPEAFF. The chain carries TRBV29-1 and TRBJ1-1; no clear D. The germline V and J ends were trimmed by 2 bases and 6 bases, with 13 bases remaining between them. The germline V gene encodes CDR1 SQVTM and CDR2 ANQGSEA. The CDR3 consists of 13 residues.

This clonotype was recorded many times. The chain combines TRBV5-1 with TRBJ2-1; 8 bases agree with TRBD2. Germline assignment: CDR1 SGHRS and CDR2 YFSETQ. This CDR3 spans 14 amino acids. Trimming removed 0 bases from V and 7 bases from J; junction bases left unmatched: 3. The CDR3 here is CASSLAGGLNEQFF. Here the CDR3 DNA reads TGCGCCAGCAGCTTGGCGGGAGGGTTGAATGAGCAGTTCTTC.

The chain recombines TRBV20-1 with TRBJ1-5; D not resolved. Trimming pared 5 bases from V and 0 bases from J, leaving 14 bases between. The germline V gene encodes CDR1 DFQATT and CDR2 SNEGSKA (reference sequence). This CDR3 region has 15 residues. The CDR3, as DNA: TGCAGTGCTCCCGATAAGGATAATAGCAATCAGCCCCAGCATTTT. Its protein product is CSAPDKDNSNQPQHF.

The table lists this clonotype with a few counts. This chain connects TRBV29-1 to TRBJ2-1; 7 nucleotides line up with TRBD1. The CDR3 runs 14 residues. Germline assignment: CDR1 SQVTM and CDR2 ANQGSEA. J lost 6 bases, V lost 1 base, and 6 bases had no gene match. The CDR3 is CSVEGQGSLNEQFF. CDR3 sequence (DNA): TGCAGCGTTGAAGGACAGGGATCCCTCAATGAGCAGTTCTTC.